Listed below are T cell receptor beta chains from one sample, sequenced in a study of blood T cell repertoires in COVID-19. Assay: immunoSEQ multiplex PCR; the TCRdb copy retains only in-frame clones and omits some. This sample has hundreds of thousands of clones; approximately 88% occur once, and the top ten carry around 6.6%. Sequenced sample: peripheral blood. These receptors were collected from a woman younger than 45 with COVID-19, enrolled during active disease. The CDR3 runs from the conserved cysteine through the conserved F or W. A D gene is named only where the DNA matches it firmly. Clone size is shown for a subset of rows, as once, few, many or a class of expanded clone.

DNA: TGTGCCAGCAGTTATTCGCGATTTTTTAATGAAAAACTGTTTTTT
CDR3: CASSYSRFFNEKLFF
size: -
V: TRBV6-5
J: TRBJ1-4
length: 15
D: -

DNA: TGTGCCAGTAGCTCGTACAATGAGCAGTTCTTC
CDR3: CASSSYNEQFF
size: -
V: TRBV19
J: TRBJ2-1
length: 11
D: -

DNA: TGCGCCAGCAGTCAATCTGGCAGGGAAGGCGGCACAGATACGCAGTATTTT
CDR3: CASSQSGREGGTDTQYF
size: -
V: TRBV23-1
J: TRBJ2-3
length: 17
D: -

DNA: TGTGCCAGCAGCTTGAGGTTGGCGGGGCTGAGCACAGATACGCAGTATTTT
CDR3: CASSLRLAGLSTDTQYF
size: -
V: TRBV5-6
J: TRBJ2-3
length: 17
D: -

DNA: TGTGCCAGCAGCCTCGGACAGGGGGAGGTATATGGCTACACCTTC
CDR3: CASSLGQGEVYGYTF
size: -
V: TRBV6-5
J: TRBJ1-2
length: 15
D: TRBD1

DNA: TGCGCCAGCAGCCGTCGACAGGGCCAAGAGACCCAGTACTTC
CDR3: CASSRRQGQETQYF
size: -
V: TRBV4-3
J: TRBJ2-5
length: 14
D: TRBD1

DNA: TGTGCCAGCAGTTACTCGAGGCTCATTGAAAAACTGTTTTTT
CDR3: CASSYSRLIEKLFF
size: once
V: TRBV6-2/TRBV6-3
J: TRBJ1-4
length: 14
D: -

DNA: TGTGCCAGTAGTATCCAGGGAGGGATGAACACTGAAGCTTTCTTT
CDR3: CASSIQGGMNTEAFF
size: -
V: TRBV19
J: TRBJ1-1
length: 15
D: -

DNA: TGTGCCAGCAGCTCAGGACTAGCCGAGCAGTACTTC
CDR3: CASSSGLAEQYF
size: -
V: TRBV11-3
J: TRBJ2-7
length: 12
D: TRBD2

DNA: TGTGCCAGCAGCAGAGGCGGGGAGCTAAGAGCCTACGAGCAGTACTTC
CDR3: CASSRGGELRAYEQYF
size: -
V: TRBV7-6
J: TRBJ2-7
length: 16
D: -

DNA: TGCGCCAGCAGTGAGAGCGGGACTAGCGGCACAGATACGCAGTATTTT
CDR3: CASSESGTSGTDTQYF
size: -
V: TRBV10-1
J: TRBJ2-3
length: 16
D: TRBD2

DNA: TGTGCCAGCAGTTACCCCCGGGACAGGGGCGTACGAACAGATACGCAGTATTTT
CDR3: CASSYPRDRGVRTDTQYF
size: -
V: TRBV6-2/TRBV6-3
J: TRBJ2-3
length: 18
D: TRBD1

DNA: TGTGCCAGCAGCTTAATGGTAGCCCCGGATACGCAGTATTTT
CDR3: CASSLMVAPDTQYF
size: -
V: TRBV11-3
J: TRBJ2-3
length: 14
D: -

DNA: TGTGCCAGCAGTTTTGGGACTTTTTACTACGAGCAGTACTTC
CDR3: CASSFGTFYYEQYF
size: once
V: TRBV2
J: TRBJ2-7
length: 14
D: -

DNA: TGTGCCAGCAGCTTGGCAGGGGGAAGTGAGGGCTACACCTTC
CDR3: CASSLAGGSEGYTF
size: -
V: TRBV5-4
J: TRBJ1-2
length: 14
D: TRBD1

DNA: TGTGCCAGTAGTTTATTGACAGGGGTAGGAGATACGCAGTATTTT
CDR3: CASSLLTGVGDTQYF
size: -
V: TRBV19
J: TRBJ2-3
length: 15
D: TRBD1

DNA: TGTGCCAGCAGCCCTCCCGGACAGGGGGCGTACGAGCAGTACTTC
CDR3: CASSPPGQGAYEQYF
size: -
V: TRBV7-2
J: TRBJ2-7
length: 15
D: TRBD1

DNA: TGTGCCAGCAGTTTAGCGAGGACTGAAGCTTTCTTT
CDR3: CASSLARTEAFF
size: -
V: TRBV12-3/TRBV12-4
J: TRBJ1-1
length: 12
D: -

DNA: TGTGCCAGCAGCGTGAGGGGGACAGGAACAGATACGCAGTATTTT
CDR3: CASSVRGTGTDTQYF
size: -
V: TRBV9
J: TRBJ2-3
length: 15
D: TRBD1

DNA: TGCGCCAGCAGCGGACCCGGGACTGGGTATCAGCCCCAGCATTTT
CDR3: CASSGPGTGYQPQHF
size: -
V: TRBV4-3
J: TRBJ1-5
length: 15
D: -

DNA: TGTGCCATCAGCCATCCGGACAGGGTAGGGGAGACCCAGTACTTC
CDR3: CAISHPDRVGETQYF
size: -
V: TRBV10-3
J: TRBJ2-5
length: 15
D: TRBD1

DNA: TGTGCCAGCTCACCACTAGGACTAGCGGGGCAAGAGCAGTACTTC
CDR3: CASSPLGLAGQEQYF
size: -
V: TRBV18
J: TRBJ2-7
length: 15
D: TRBD2

DNA: TGTGCCTGGAGTCGCTTAGTAACAGATACGCAGTATTTT
CDR3: CAWSRLVTDTQYF
size: -
V: TRBV30
J: TRBJ2-3
length: 13
D: -

DNA: TGTGCCAGCAGCTTAGGGGGACAGGCCAGCTCTGGAAACACCATATATTTT
CDR3: CASSLGGQASSGNTIYF
size: few
V: TRBV7-8
J: TRBJ1-3
length: 17
D: TRBD1

DNA: TGTGCCAGTAGTATGGTCTCCAGGGAAGAGCAGTACTTC
CDR3: CASSMVSREEQYF
size: -
V: TRBV19
J: TRBJ2-7
length: 13
D: -

DNA: TGTGCCAGCAGTTGGGGGACTAGTAACACCGGGGAGCTGTTTTTT
CDR3: CASSWGTSNTGELFF
size: -
V: TRBV27
J: TRBJ2-2
length: 15
D: TRBD2

DNA: TGTGCCAGCAGCTCCTATGGACAGGGCATCACTGAAGCTTTCTTT
CDR3: CASSSYGQGITEAFF
size: -
V: TRBV7-6
J: TRBJ1-1
length: 15
D: TRBD1

DNA: TGTGCCAGCAGCCCACAACAGGGCGCCCATACTCCCGGGGAGACGGCTTTCTTT
CDR3: CASSPQQGAHTPGETAFF
size: -
V: TRBV11-2
J: TRBJ1-1
length: 18
D: -

DNA: TGCGCCAGCAGCTTGAACAGTCGCGGGGGGCGCGGTTCACCCCTCCACTTT
CDR3: CASSLNSRGGRGSPLHF
size: -
V: TRBV5-1
J: TRBJ1-6
length: 17
D: -

DNA: TGTGCCAGCCCGGGGGACGCTAGCACAGATACGCAGTATTTT
CDR3: CASPGDASTDTQYF
size: -
V: TRBV6-5
J: TRBJ2-3
length: 14
D: -

DNA: TGTGCCAGCGGGTACAGGGAGGGCCAGCCCCAGCATTTT
CDR3: CASGYREGQPQHF
size: -
V: TRBV11-2
J: TRBJ1-5
length: 13
D: -

DNA: TGTGCCAGCAGCTTCACAGGGGTGGCCGAGCAGTACTTC
CDR3: CASSFTGVAEQYF
size: -
V: TRBV7-2
J: TRBJ2-7
length: 13
D: TRBD1

DNA: TGTGCCAGCAGCCAAGAGAGGGGGGCGGGACAGGGCCACCCTGGGGCCAACGTCCTGACTTTC
CDR3: CASSQERGAGQGHPGANVLTF
size: -
V: TRBV4-2
J: TRBJ2-6
length: 21
D: TRBD1

DNA: TGTGCCAGCAGCCCCCGGGGGGGCACAGATACGCAGTATTTT
CDR3: CASSPRGGTDTQYF
size: -
V: TRBV14
J: TRBJ2-3
length: 14
D: TRBD2

DNA: TGTGCCAGTAATTGGGGGCGGTTTATTAATCAGCCCCAGCATTTT
CDR3: CASNWGRFINQPQHF
size: -
V: TRBV19
J: TRBJ1-5
length: 15
D: -

DNA: TGTGCCAGCAGCGTAGGCGGGAGGGTTGAGCAGTTCTTC
CDR3: CASSVGGRVEQFF
size: -
V: TRBV9
J: TRBJ2-1
length: 13
D: TRBD2

DNA: TGTGCCAGCAGCTTCAGGGGAGGGGATCAGCCCCAGCATTTT
CDR3: CASSFRGGDQPQHF
size: -
V: TRBV5-4
J: TRBJ1-5
length: 14
D: -

DNA: TGTGCCAGCAGTTACCGCCGGGAGGGTAATGAAAAACTGTTTTTT
CDR3: CASSYRREGNEKLFF
size: -
V: TRBV6-5
J: TRBJ1-4
length: 15
D: -

DNA: TGCGCCAGCAGCTTGGCTCAGGGATACAATGAGCAGTTCTTC
CDR3: CASSLAQGYNEQFF
size: -
V: TRBV5-1
J: TRBJ2-1
length: 14
D: -

DNA: TGTGCCACCGAGCGGGAGAGGGTCACCGGGGAGCTGTTTTTT
CDR3: CATERERVTGELFF
size: -
V: TRBV6-5
J: TRBJ2-2
length: 14
D: TRBD2

DNA: TGTGCCAGCAGCCATCAGGACTATGGCTACACCTTC
CDR3: CASSHQDYGYTF
size: -
V: TRBV11-2
J: TRBJ1-2
length: 12
D: -

DNA: TGTGCCAGCAGCTTAGAACGGGCCGGGGAGCTGTTTTTT
CDR3: CASSLERAGELFF
size: -
V: TRBV7-9
J: TRBJ2-2
length: 13
D: -